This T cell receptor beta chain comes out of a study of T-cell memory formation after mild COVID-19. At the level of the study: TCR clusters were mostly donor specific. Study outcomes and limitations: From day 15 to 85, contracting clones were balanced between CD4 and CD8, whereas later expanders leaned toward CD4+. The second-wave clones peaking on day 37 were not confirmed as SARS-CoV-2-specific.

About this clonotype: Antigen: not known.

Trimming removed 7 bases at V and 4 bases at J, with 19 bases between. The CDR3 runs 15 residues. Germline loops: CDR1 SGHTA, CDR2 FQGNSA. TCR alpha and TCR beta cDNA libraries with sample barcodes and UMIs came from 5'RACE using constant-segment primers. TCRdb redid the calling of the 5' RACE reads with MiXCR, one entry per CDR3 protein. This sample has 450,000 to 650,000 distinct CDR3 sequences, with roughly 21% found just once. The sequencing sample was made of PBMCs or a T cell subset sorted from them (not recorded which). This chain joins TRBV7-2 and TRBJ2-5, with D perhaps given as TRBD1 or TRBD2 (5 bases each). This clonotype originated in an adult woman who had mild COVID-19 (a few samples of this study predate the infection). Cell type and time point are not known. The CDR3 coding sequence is TGTGCCAGCACCCCATTGGGACGGAGCAGAGAGACCCAGTACTTC. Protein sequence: CASTPLGRSRETQYF.